This TCR beta chain was retrieved from a study of cytomegalovirus exposure and HLA in healthy donors. The study's findings and limits: Data from an earlier analysis indicated that most TCR beta V segments were productive either about 87% or about 30% of the time.

PCR employed 60 Vbeta and 13 Jbeta primers. Here immunoSEQ multiplex PCR was the method, and the copy in TCRdb shows in-frame clones only, minus some. Here the sample spans 150,000 to 200,000 clones, 75% to 90% being singletons. CDR1 is SGDLS and CDR2 is YYNGEE in the germline V gene. This CDR3 has 15 residues. Note on this clone: Its antigen is unknown.

This TCR came from a girl under 10 years old in good health and CMV-seropositive. Sequences were obtained from PBMCs. This chain links TRBV9 with TRBJ2-5, with 10 bases that match TRBD2. The end of the DNA fits TRBJ2-7 better, so the J call may be wrong. The DNA for the CDR3 is TGTGCCAGCAGCGAGGCTAGCGGGAGAACCTACGAGCAGTACTTC. It is translated as CASSEASGRTYEQYF.